A single sample gave rise to the 3 T cell receptor beta chains below, sequenced in a study of CD8+CD57+ T cells in acquired aplastic anemia. Genomic DNA constituted the template upon which TCR beta VDJ and CDR3 profiling was performed. TCRdb ran MiXCR on the reads and lists one entry per CDR3 protein. The sample carries some 120,000 distinct CDR3 sequences, 48% recorded once. What was sequenced was sorted CD4+, CD8+, or CD8+CD57+ T cells (not recorded which) from PBMCs. The receptors were gathered from a human donor in good health, serving as a control.

This clonotype turned up a few times. The gene calls are TRBV14 and TRBJ1-2; possibly TRBD1 for D (5 bases). The CDR3 is 15 residues long. V was cut by 0 bases and J by 3 bases, with 11 bases left in between. Germline loops: CDR1 SGHDN, CDR2 FVKESK. The CDR3 nucleotides are TGTGCCAGCAGCCAAGATGCTACAGGATACTATGGCTACACCTTC. It yields the protein CASSQDATGYYGYTF.

This clonotype was counted a single time. V is TRBV7-8 and J is TRBJ1-3; a possible D gene is TRBD1 (5 bases). Germline V gene lookup returns CDR1 SGHVS and CDR2 FQNEAQ. The CDR3 runs to 17 residues. The V end was cut by 5 bases, the J end by 8 bases, with 25 bases between. The CDR3 nucleotides read TGTGCCAGCAGCCCTACCCCGGTTACAGGACTCGGGGACACCATATATTTT. It specifies CASSPTPVTGLGDTIYF.

The V call is TRBV7-2, the J call TRBJ1-6; D gene unclear. V lost 5 bases and J 10 bases, leaving 9 bases between the germline ends. The CDR3 is made up of 12 amino acids. CDR1 and CDR2 from the germline V gene are SGHTA and FQGNSA. This chain's CDR3 is CASSGGDSPLHF. The CDR3 DNA is TGTGCCAGCAGCGGAGGAGACTCACCCCTCCACTTT.